The 32 T cell receptor beta chains listed next were all sequenced from one sample in a study of T cell responses to AZD1222 COVID-19 vaccine. The table came from immunoSEQ multiplex PCR; TCRdb's copy has only in-frame clones and leaves some out. Seen here are 170,000 or so clones, around 87% observed once, and the top ten hold less than 3%. The material was peripheral blood, obtained on day 0 of AZD1222 vaccination. These receptors were obtained from an adult in good health.

This chain connects TRBV6-4 to TRBJ2-2; D is unresolved. CDR3 length equals 10 residues. The germline V and J ends were trimmed by 11 bases and 7 bases, with 8 bases remaining between them. The germline gives CDR1 MRHNA, CDR2 SNTAGT. CDR3 protein: CALWNGELFF. Written as DNA, the CDR3 is TGTGCCCTCTGGAACGGGGAGCTGTTTTTT.

The DNA of the CDR3 is TGTGCCAGCAGCTTAATCCACAACAGCCTAACTAATGAAAAACTGTTTTTT. Residues: CASSLIHNSLTNEKLFF. The gene calls are TRBV7-2 and TRBJ1-4; D call uncertain. The CDR3 runs to 17 residues. The V gene lost 2 bases and the J gene lost 1 base, with 14 bases spanning the gap. The germline V gene has CDR1 SGHTA and CDR2 FQGNSA.

This clone was picked up one time. The rearrangement links TRBV18 to TRBJ2-3, with D uncertain. V was trimmed by 2 bases and J by 2 bases, leaving 5 bases between them. The CDR3 totals 13 residues. Germline CDR1 and CDR2: KGHSH and LQKENI. The CDR3 loop reads CASSPRITDTQYF. The CDR3 DNA reads as TGTGCCAGCTCACCAAGGATCACAGATACGCAGTATTTT.

The genes are TRBV27 and TRBJ1-2; 11 nucleotides align to TRBD1. V gave up 3 bases and J gave up 2 bases; unmatched junction bases: 2. CDR3 size: 15 residues. CDR1 is MNHEY and CDR2 is SMNVEV in the germline V gene (reference sequence). CDR3 coding DNA: TGTGCCAGCAGTTTGGGGACAGGGGGGAACTATGGCTACACCTTC. Translation: CASSLGTGGNYGYTF.

The V call is TRBV12-5, the J call TRBJ1-1, with a tentative D call TRBD1 (5 bases). V was trimmed by 4 bases and J by 5 bases, leaving 17 bases between them. Germline CDR1 LGHNT, CDR2 FRNRAP. This CDR3 contains 15 residues. CDR3 in DNA: TGTGCTAGTGGTTCGACCCAGGGAGGGAAGACTGAAGCTTTCTTT. It translates to CASGSTQGGKTEAFF.

Only one count was recorded for this clone. V and J are TRBV4-2 and TRBJ1-6, with 9 bases matching TRBD1. Germline loops: CDR1 LGHNA, CDR2 YNFKEQ. This CDR3 is 17 amino acids long. Unmatched junction bases numbered 7, after V lost 2 bases and J lost 5 bases. The CDR3 nucleotides are TGTGCCAGCAGCCAACCCTTCCGGGACAGGGATAATTCACCCCTCCACTTT. Its protein product is CASSQPFRDRDNSPLHF.

The V call is TRBV19, the J call TRBJ2-6, with D unclear. The CDR3 has 15 residues. CDR1 and CDR2 (germline): LNHDA, SQIVND (reference sequence). Trimming stripped 7 bases from V and 0 bases from J, with 10 bases between. The CDR3 reads CASTPQLSGANVLTF. The DNA for the CDR3 is TGTGCCAGTACCCCACAGCTCTCTGGGGCCAACGTCCTGACTTTC.

The gene calls are TRBV4-2 and TRBJ1-1; perhaps TRBD1 as D (5 bases). Looked up from germline, CDR1 is LGHNA and CDR2 is YNFKEQ. Trimming took off 1 base at V and 4 bases at J, with 10 bases between the two ends. This CDR3 contains 14 residues. For the CDR3, the DNA is TGTGCCAGCAGCCAAGCAGGTGGGGGCACTGAAGCTTTCTTT. Its translation is CASSQAGGGTEAFF.

The V call is TRBV5-1, the J call TRBJ2-1, with 10 bases fitting TRBD2. The CDR3 runs to 15 residues. V lost 2 bases and J lost 7; bases outside the gene matches: 6. CDR1 SGHRS and CDR2 YFSETQ come from the germline V gene. CDR3: CASSFIPGLANEQFF. The CDR3 DNA follows: TGCGCCAGCAGCTTCATTCCGGGACTAGCGAATGAGCAGTTCTTC.

The chain combines TRBV5-6 with TRBJ2-2; 10 nucleotides agree with TRBD1. This CDR3 has 17 amino acids. Germline values: CDR1 SGHDT, CDR2 YYEEEE. The trim removed 0 bases at V and 3 bases at J, leaving 5 bases unmatched. The CDR3 DNA follows: TGTGCCAGCAGCTTGGGCCCGGGACAGGGGTACACCGGGGAGCTGTTTTTT. Protein: CASSLGPGQGYTGELFF.

This chain links TRBV18 with TRBJ1-2; D possibly corresponds to TRBD1 (6 bases). The CDR3 is 13 amino acids. Trimming took 1 base from V and 6 from J, leaving 9 bases between them. Per the germline V gene, CDR1 is KGHSH and CDR2 is LQKENI. CDR3 loop: CASSPRTDNGYTF. For the CDR3, the DNA is TGTGCCAGCTCACCACGGACAGATAATGGCTACACCTTC. Full variable domain (missing parts from reference TRBV18 and TRBJ1-2): NAGVMQNPRHLVRRRGQEARLRCSPMKGHSHVYWYRQLPEEGLKFMVYLQKENIIDESGMPKERFSAEFPKEGPSILRIQQVVRGDSAAYFCASSPRTDNGYTFGSGTRLTVV.

This chain joins TRBV27 and TRBJ1-2; possible D gene TRBD1, 5 bases. Per germline, CDR1 MNHEY and CDR2 SMNVEV (reference sequence). This CDR3 comprises 15 residues. Deletions cut 3 bases from V and 6 bases from J, with 17 bases between. CDR3 coding DNA: TGTGCCAGCAGTTTCTGGGCCAGGCAAGGGGATGGCTACACCTTC. Protein sequence: CASSFWARQGDGYTF.

The rearrangement links TRBV29-1 to TRBJ2-1, with TRBD2 identical over 9 bases. From germline, CDR1 is SQVTM and CDR2 ANQGSEA. Trimming cost V 2 bases and J 4 bases; bases outside gene matches: 6. This CDR3 has 15 residues. DNA for the CDR3: TGCAGCGTTGAAAAGTCTAGCGGGACATACAATGAGCAGTTCTTC. Its translation: CSVEKSSGTYNEQFF.

The V call is TRBV19, the J call TRBJ1-6; D is unresolved. Germline CDR1 is LNHDA and CDR2 is SQIVND (reference sequence). V shed 4 bases and J shed 4 bases, with 5 bases lying between them. CDR3 length equals 13 residues. CDR3 in DNA: TGTGCCAGTAGTAGACAATATAATTCACCCCTCCACTTT. Amino acids: CASSRQYNSPLHF. The full variable domain, with the rest looked up from reference TRBV19 and TRBJ1-6, is DGGITQSPKYLFRKEGQNVTLSCEQNLNHDAMYWYRQDPGQGLRLIYYSQIVNDFQKGDIAEGYSVSREKKESFPLTVTSAQKNPTAFYLCASSRQYNSPLHFGNGTRLTVT.

The chain couples TRBV6-5 to TRBJ1-1, with D possibly matching TRBD1 (6 bases). Germline loops: CDR1 MNHEY, CDR2 SVGAGI. V shed 4 bases and J shed 0 bases, with 9 bases lying between them. The CDR3 contains 14 residues. CDR3 sequence: CASSFQGMNTEAFF. CDR3 coding DNA: TGTGCCAGCAGTTTCCAGGGGATGAACACTGAAGCTTTCTTT.

V gene TRBV2 combines with J gene TRBJ1-1, with 9 bases fitting TRBD1. J was trimmed by 4 bases and V by 6 bases; bases with no gene match: 6. Germline lookup yields CDR1 SNHLY and CDR2 FYNNEI. CDR3 length: 14 amino acids. The CDR3 spells CASSLTGGGTEAFF. The DNA for the CDR3 is TGTGCCAGCAGCTTGACAGGGGGAGGCACTGAAGCTTTCTTT. The full variable domain, completed using reference TRBV2 and TRBJ1-1, is EPEVTQTPSHQVTQMGQEVILRCVPISNHLYFYWYRQILGQKVEFLVSFYNNEISEKSEIFDDQFSVERPDGSNFTLKIRSTKLEDSAMYFCASSLTGGGTEAFFGQGTRLTVV.

The V call is TRBV7-8, the J call TRBJ2-5; TRBD2 aligns across 10 bases. The length of the CDR3 is 18 residues. CDR1 and CDR2 (germline): SGHVS, FQNEAQ. Trimming took 3 bases from V and 4 from J; bases not matched to a gene: 14. CDR3 sequence: CASSLERNSGRFRETQYF. The CDR3 DNA sequence: TGTGCCAGCAGCTTGGAGCGCAATAGCGGGAGGTTTCGAGAGACCCAGTACTTC.

CDR3 nucleotides: TGCGCCAGCAGCCCCGGTTCTACTAGCGGGGGGGGGAAGCTGTTTTTT. As protein: CASSPGSTSGGGKLFF. V gene TRBV4-1 combines with J gene TRBJ2-2, with 13 positions matching TRBD2. Germline V gene data show CDR1 as MGHRA and CDR2 as YSYEKL. The V and J ends lost 4 bases and 12 bases, in that order; junction bases with no gene match: 11. The CDR3 has 16 amino acids.

The CDR3 DNA sequence: TGCGCCAGCAGTGAAAGACGGGGGTACAATGAGCAGTTCTTC. Translating gives CASSERRGYNEQFF. This sequence joins TRBV10-1 and TRBJ2-1; a possible D gene is TRBD2 (6 bases). Germline assignment: CDR1 WNHNN and CDR2 SYGVQD (reference sequence). The V gene lost 3 bases and the J gene lost 4 bases, with 10 bases spanning the gap. This CDR3 is 14 amino acids long.

The CDR3 DNA reads as TGTGCCAGCAGCAGGACAGGGGGGAGCGGCGAGCAGTACTTC. Protein product: CASSRTGGSGEQYF. The J gene is TRBJ2-7, the V gene TRBV2; 10 bases are a match to TRBD1. The CDR3 contains 14 residues. Germline CDR1 and CDR2: SNHLY and FYNNEI. V shed 6 bases and J 6 bases; nucleotides not matched to a gene: 8.

This clone was counted once. This rearrangement joins TRBV14 to TRBJ1-3; D is undetermined. The CDR3 is 16 residues long. Germline-derived CDR1 and CDR2 are SGHDN and FVKESK. Trimming took off 0 bases at V and 5 bases at J, with 14 bases between the two ends. CDR3 sequence reads: CASSQDLGYIRNTIYF. For the CDR3, the DNA is TGTGCCAGCAGCCAAGATCTTGGTTATATTCGAAACACCATATATTTT.

This clone appeared a few times. The rearrangement joins TRBV19 to TRBJ1-3, with TRBD1 matching 10 bases. This CDR3 comprises 17 residues. Germline V gives CDR1 LNHDA, CDR2 SQIVND (reference sequence). The V gene end was trimmed by 8 bases and the J gene end by 1 base; junction bases not matched to a gene: 11. The CDR3 DNA follows: TGTGCCAGTGCACAAAGCGGGACAGGGGTTTCTGGAAACACCATATATTTT. Amino acids: CASAQSGTGVSGNTIYF.

J is TRBJ1-4 and V is TRBV18; 8 bases are shared with TRBD1. The CDR3 covers 14 residues. Germline V gene sequence: CDR1 KGHSH, CDR2 LQKENI. V gave up 6 bases and J gave up 8 bases; unmatched junction bases: 8. The CDR3: CASSPSAGGEKLFF. The CDR3 nucleotides are TGTGCCAGCTCCCCATCGGCAGGGGGCGAAAAACTGTTTTTT.

V gene TRBV27 combines with J gene TRBJ1-2, with D perhaps matching TRBD1 (5 bases). The CDR3 extends over 15 amino acids. Trimming cost V 2 bases and J 7 bases, with 17 bases left between them. The germline V gene encodes CDR1 MNHEY and CDR2 SMNVEV (reference sequence). CDR3 loop: CASSLNRGSPFGYTF. In DNA, the CDR3 is TGTGCCAGCAGTTTAAACCGGGGCAGCCCATTTGGCTACACCTTC.

V and J are TRBV20-1 and TRBJ1-2; possibly TRBD1 for D (5 bases). V was pared by 3 bases and J by 7 bases, with 12 bases between. Germline V CDR1 and CDR2: DFQATT, SNEGSKA (reference sequence). The length of the CDR3 is 12 residues. This CDR3 is CSASPQGIGYTF. In DNA form, the CDR3 reads TGCAGTGCTAGTCCCCAGGGTATTGGCTACACCTTC.

The V call is TRBV18, the J call TRBJ1-2; the D is unclear. The CDR3 spans 14 residues. In germline, CDR1 is KGHSH, CDR2 LQKENI. V was trimmed by 4 bases and J by 7 bases, leaving 16 bases between them. In nucleotides, the CDR3 is TGTGCCAGCTCACTGGGTTTCGACGTAGGTGGCTACACCTTC. Protein sequence: CASSLGFDVGGYTF.

The chain combines TRBV19 with TRBJ1-1, with D perhaps TRBD1 (5 bases). This CDR3 has 11 amino acids. V lost 10 bases, J lost 4 bases, and 10 bases lay in between. Per germline, CDR1 LNHDA and CDR2 SQIVND (reference sequence). The CDR3 sequence is CATGGLTEAFF. CDR3 DNA: TGTGCCACGGGGGGACTCACTGAAGCTTTCTTT.

The gene calls are TRBV28 and TRBJ2-5; maybe TRBD1 (6 bases). Trimming pared 2 bases from V and 2 bases from J, leaving 12 bases between. Germline loops: CDR1 MDHEN, CDR2 SYDVKM. The CDR3 runs to 15 residues. This CDR3 reads CASSLARTVQETQYF. CDR3 nucleotides: TGTGCCAGCAGTTTAGCTAGGACAGTACAAGAGACCCAGTACTTC.

The rearrangement uses TRBV30 and TRBJ2-1, with D possibly matching TRBD1 (6 bases). The CDR3 has 14 residues. Germline V gives CDR1 GTSNPN, CDR2 SVGIG (reference sequence). The CDR3 spells CAVKGHLESNEQFF. The DNA for the CDR3 is TGTGCAGTTAAGGGACACCTCGAAAGCAATGAGCAGTTCTTC.

The chain carries TRBV27 and TRBJ2-7, with a possible D match to TRBD1 (6 bases). The CDR3 is 15 amino acids. CDR1 and CDR2 (germline): MNHEY, SMNVEV (reference sequence). V was shortened by 6 bases and J by 6 bases, with 21 bases between the two germline ends. The CDR3 region is CASSVWALGGSEQYF. The CDR3 coding sequence is TGTGCCAGCAGCGTATGGGCCCTAGGGGGTTCCGAGCAGTACTTC.

This clone was observed a handful of times. The rearrangement links TRBV3-1 (or the pseudogene TRBV3-2) to TRBJ1-6; tentatively, D is TRBD1 (5 bases). The CDR3 consists of 13 residues. Trimming left V 4 bases short and J 16 bases short, with 17 bases between. Germline CDR1 and CDR2: LGHDT and YNNKEL (reference sequence). CDR3 nucleotides: TGTGCCAGCAGCCGGATATTGGGGACCGAGCTCCACTTT. It encodes CASSRILGTELHF.

The V call is TRBV30, the J call TRBJ2-7; D not resolved. The length of the CDR3 is 12 residues. CDR1 is GTSNPN, CDR2 SVGIG, per germline (reference sequence). The V end was cut by 4 bases, the J end by 4 bases, with 11 bases between. This chain's CDR3 is CAWTPGQYEQYF. DNA of the CDR3: TGTGCCTGGACTCCGGGCCAGTACGAGCAGTACTTC.